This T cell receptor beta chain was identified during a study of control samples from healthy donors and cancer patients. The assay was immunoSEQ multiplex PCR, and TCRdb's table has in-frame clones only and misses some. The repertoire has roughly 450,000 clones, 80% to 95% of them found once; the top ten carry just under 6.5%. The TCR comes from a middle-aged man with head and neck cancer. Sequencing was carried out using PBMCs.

The chain's CDR3 is CASSPPTVRITEAFF. The CDR3, as DNA: TGTGCCAGCAGCCCCCCGACAGTGCGAATCACTGAAGCTTTCTTT. The V call is TRBV7-9, the J call TRBJ1-1, with D possibly being TRBD1 (5 bases). Germline CDR1 and CDR2: SEHNR and FQNEAQ (reference sequence). The germline V and J ends were trimmed by 5 bases and 4 bases, with 17 bases remaining between them. This CDR3 contains 15 residues.